These T cell receptor beta chains were read from a single sample in a study of cytomegalovirus exposure and HLA in healthy donors. The repertoire was sequenced with immunoSEQ multiplex PCR; TCRdb's copy has only in-frame clones and lacks some. The sample has approximately 140,000 clones. What was sequenced was PBMCs. The receptors shown here come from a man aged 35 to 55 in good health and CMV-seronegative. CDR3s include the opening cysteine and the closing phenylalanine or tryptophan. The D gene is left open where the match is weak.

cdr3_nt: TGTGCCAGTAGTCCTGGGGACAGAATTAACTACGAGCAGTACTTC
cdr3_aa: CASSPGDRINYEQYF
v_call: TRBV19
j_call: TRBJ2-7
d_call: TRBD1

cdr3_nt: TGTGCCACCAGCAGAGAGGACAGGGGCAATTCACCCCTCCACTTT
cdr3_aa: CATSREDRGNSPLHF
v_call: TRBV15
j_call: TRBJ1-6
d_call: TRBD1

cdr3_nt: TGCGCCAGCAGCTTGGAGACAGGGATTTCCTACGAGCAGTACTTC
cdr3_aa: CASSLETGISYEQYF
v_call: TRBV5-1
j_call: TRBJ2-7
d_call: TRBD1

cdr3_nt: TGTGCCAGCGCCCGGACAGGGGGCGAGCAGTACTTC
cdr3_aa: CASARTGGEQYF
v_call: TRBV6-5
j_call: TRBJ2-7
d_call: TRBD1

cdr3_nt: TGTGCCAGCAGGGGACAGGCGGGAGAGCAGTACTTC
cdr3_aa: CASRGQAGEQYF
v_call: TRBV28
j_call: TRBJ2-7
d_call: TRBD1

cdr3_nt: TGTGCCAGCAGTGATACGGGAGAGGGGTCAGAAAAACTGTTTTTT
cdr3_aa: CASSDTGEGSEKLFF
v_call: TRBV2
j_call: TRBJ1-4
d_call: -

cdr3_nt: TGTGCCACCAGCAGAGCGCAGGGGGCGCGGGGCAATCAGCCCCAGCATTTT
cdr3_aa: CATSRAQGARGNQPQHF
v_call: TRBV15
j_call: TRBJ1-5
d_call: TRBD1

cdr3_nt: TGTGCCAGCACACACAGGGGCACCGGGGAGCTGTTTTTT
cdr3_aa: CASTHRGTGELFF
v_call: TRBV28
j_call: TRBJ2-2
d_call: TRBD1

cdr3_nt: TGTGCCAGCAGCGAGGACGGCAGGGCTGGAAACACCATATATTTT
cdr3_aa: CASSEDGRAGNTIYF
v_call: TRBV7-2
j_call: TRBJ1-3
d_call: -

cdr3_nt: TGTGCCAGCAGCCCCGGGACAGGGACCAAAAACATTCAGTACTTC
cdr3_aa: CASSPGTGTKNIQYF
v_call: TRBV11-1
j_call: TRBJ2-4
d_call: TRBD1

cdr3_nt: TGTGCCAGCAGCTTAGCGGGACAGGTTTCAGGTGAAGCTTTCTTT
cdr3_aa: CASSLAGQVSGEAFF
v_call: TRBV7-9
j_call: TRBJ1-1
d_call: TRBD1

cdr3_nt: TGTGCTAGTGGTTTGGTGCCAGGGGTAAACGAGCAGTACTTC
cdr3_aa: CASGLVPGVNEQYF
v_call: TRBV12-5
j_call: TRBJ2-7
d_call: -

cdr3_nt: TGTGCCAGCAGTTTTTACAGGGATTCCGAGCAGTACTTC
cdr3_aa: CASSFYRDSEQYF
v_call: TRBV28
j_call: TRBJ2-7
d_call: -

cdr3_nt: TGTGCCAGCCGCTCCCCCGGTAGGGAGCAGTACTTC
cdr3_aa: CASRSPGREQYF
v_call: TRBV7-8
j_call: TRBJ2-5
d_call: -

cdr3_nt: TGTGCCAGCAGCCACCTCGCGGAGAGCTCCTACGAGCAGTACTTC
cdr3_aa: CASSHLAESSYEQYF
v_call: TRBV4-2
j_call: TRBJ2-7
d_call: -

cdr3_nt: TGTGCCAGCAGCCGGCGGGCGGGGCGGACCGGGGAGCTGTTTTTT
cdr3_aa: CASSRRAGRTGELFF
v_call: TRBV14
j_call: TRBJ2-2
d_call: -

cdr3_nt: TGTGCCAGTACCAGAGGAGGGGGCTTTGGCTACACCTTC
cdr3_aa: CASTRGGGFGYTF
v_call: TRBV19
j_call: TRBJ1-2
d_call: TRBD1

cdr3_nt: TGTGCCAGCAGCCAAGATAAGTCAGGCCGGGGCTATGGCTACACCTTC
cdr3_aa: CASSQDKSGRGYGYTF
v_call: TRBV4-2
j_call: TRBJ1-2
d_call: -

cdr3_nt: TGTGCCAGCAGTCAAACGGGGACCCAGTACTTC
cdr3_aa: CASSQTGTQYF
v_call: TRBV2
j_call: TRBJ2-5
d_call: -

cdr3_nt: TGTGCCAGCAGCCTCCTCACTAGCGTAGGAACAGATACGCAGTATTTT
cdr3_aa: CASSLLTSVGTDTQYF
v_call: TRBV28
j_call: TRBJ2-3
d_call: TRBD2

cdr3_nt: TGTGCCAGCAGTTGGACAAATGGGGCCGAAAAACTGTTTTTT
cdr3_aa: CASSWTNGAEKLFF
v_call: TRBV27
j_call: TRBJ1-4
d_call: -

cdr3_nt: TGTGCCAGCAGCGATCCGGGACAGTATAATTCACCCCTCCACTTT
cdr3_aa: CASSDPGQYNSPLHF
v_call: TRBV5-6
j_call: TRBJ1-6
d_call: TRBD1

cdr3_nt: TGTGCCAGCAGTGAAGTACTAGTAGCCGGGGAGCTGTTTTTT
cdr3_aa: CASSEVLVAGELFF
v_call: TRBV6-1
j_call: TRBJ2-2
d_call: -

cdr3_nt: TGTGCCAGCAGCTCGCAGGGCACAGATACGCAGTATTTT
cdr3_aa: CASSSQGTDTQYF
v_call: TRBV7-3
j_call: TRBJ2-3
d_call: -

cdr3_nt: TGTGCCAGCAGCTTAGCGCGGGAACTGTACTTC
cdr3_aa: CASSLARELYF
v_call: TRBV11-2
j_call: TRBJ2-7
d_call: -

cdr3_nt: TGTGCCAGCAGCTCGACTAGCGGGGGGGCGGATACGCAGTATTTT
cdr3_aa: CASSSTSGGADTQYF
v_call: TRBV7-2
j_call: TRBJ2-3
d_call: TRBD2

cdr3_nt: TGCGCCAGCAGCGGGATGACAGGTGTCGATTCACCCCTCCACTTT
cdr3_aa: CASSGMTGVDSPLHF
v_call: TRBV5-1
j_call: TRBJ1-6
d_call: -

cdr3_nt: TGTGCCAGCAGCTTTCAGAACACTGAAGCTTTCTTT
cdr3_aa: CASSFQNTEAFF
v_call: TRBV11-2
j_call: TRBJ1-1
d_call: -

cdr3_nt: TGTGCCAGCAGCTTTGCTGGTGGGGGCACCAAAAACATTCAGTACTTC
cdr3_aa: CASSFAGGGTKNIQYF
v_call: TRBV5-5
j_call: TRBJ2-4
d_call: -

cdr3_nt: TGTGCCAGCAGCTTAAGGAGGCAGAACACTGAAGCTTTCTTT
cdr3_aa: CASSLRRQNTEAFF
v_call: TRBV7-3
j_call: TRBJ1-1
d_call: -

cdr3_nt: TGTGCCATCAGTCCTGAGGGACAAGCTAATGAAAAACTGTTTTTT
cdr3_aa: CAISPEGQANEKLFF
v_call: TRBV10-3
j_call: TRBJ1-4
d_call: -

cdr3_nt: TGTGCCAGCAGCTACAGGCGGGACAGGGGAAAGAATGAGCAGTTCTTC
cdr3_aa: CASSYRRDRGKNEQFF
v_call: TRBV7-2
j_call: TRBJ2-1
d_call: TRBD1

cdr3_nt: TGTGCCAGCAGCGAGGGACAGTGGGGGGGCTACACCTTC
cdr3_aa: CASSEGQWGGYTF
v_call: TRBV7-2
j_call: TRBJ1-2
d_call: TRBD1

cdr3_nt: TGTGCCATCAGTGAGGGGGGGGGAGAGAACACTGAAGCTTTCTTT
cdr3_aa: CAISEGGGENTEAFF
v_call: TRBV10-3
j_call: TRBJ1-1
d_call: -

cdr3_nt: TGCGCCAGCAGCTTCGGGACAGGGGGTAACGAGCAGTACTTC
cdr3_aa: CASSFGTGGNEQYF
v_call: TRBV5-1
j_call: TRBJ2-7
d_call: TRBD1

cdr3_nt: TGTGCCAGCAGGAAACGCCTGGGGGGTTCGGTCTTTGATACGCAGTATTTT
cdr3_aa: CASRKRLGGSVFDTQYF
v_call: TRBV28
j_call: TRBJ2-3
d_call: -

cdr3_nt: TGTGCCAGCTCACCACTACAGGTTACAGATACGCAGTATTTT
cdr3_aa: CASSPLQVTDTQYF
v_call: TRBV18
j_call: TRBJ2-3
d_call: -

cdr3_nt: TGCAGCGTTGTTGACAGGAGGAACACTGAAGCTTTCTTT
cdr3_aa: CSVVDRRNTEAFF
v_call: TRBV29-1
j_call: TRBJ1-1
d_call: -

cdr3_nt: TGTGCCAGCAGCTTAGGACTAGCGGGCTCCTACAATGAGCAGTTCTTC
cdr3_aa: CASSLGLAGSYNEQFF
v_call: TRBV7-2
j_call: TRBJ2-1
d_call: TRBD2